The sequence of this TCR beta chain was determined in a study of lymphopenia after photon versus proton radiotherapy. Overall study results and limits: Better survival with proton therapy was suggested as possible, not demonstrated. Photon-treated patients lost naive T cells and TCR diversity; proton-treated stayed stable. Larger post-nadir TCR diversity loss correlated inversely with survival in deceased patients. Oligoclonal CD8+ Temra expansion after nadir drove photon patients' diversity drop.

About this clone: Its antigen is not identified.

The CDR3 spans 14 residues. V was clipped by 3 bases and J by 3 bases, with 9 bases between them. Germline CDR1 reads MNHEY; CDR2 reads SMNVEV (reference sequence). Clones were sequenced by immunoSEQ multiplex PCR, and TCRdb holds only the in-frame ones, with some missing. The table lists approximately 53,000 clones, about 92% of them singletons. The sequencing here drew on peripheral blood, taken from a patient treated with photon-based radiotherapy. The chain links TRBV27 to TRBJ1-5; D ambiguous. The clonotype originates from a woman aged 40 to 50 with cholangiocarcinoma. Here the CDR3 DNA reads TGTGCCAGCAGTTTGAAGGGTACCAATCAGCCCCAGCATTTT. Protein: CASSLKGTNQPQHF.